Included here is one T cell receptor beta chain sequence, with context. Its target is unknown. This entry comes from a study of identical twins. General study points: Sequences that were out-of-frame, alpha and twin-shared displayed an excess of low generation probability. Zero-insertion analyses might be partly confounded by invariant T cells like MAIT and iNKT.

A universal primer site arose from template switching, and cDNA bore unique molecular identifiers. A single record per CDR3 protein comes from TCRdb applying MiXCR to the 5' RACE reads. The data show 350,000 to 600,000 distinct CDR3 sequences, with over 12% seen just once and approximately 0.52% held by the top ten. CDR1 is MNHEY, CDR2 SVGAGI, per germline. The V end lost 0 bases, the J end lost 7 bases, and 6 bases lay between the germline ends. The CDR3 sequence is 13 residues long. The sample was also linked to a second study, of yellow fever vaccine responses in identical twins. That work states: Twins reportedly had a vaccine T cell response that seemed partly convergent, partly personalized.

The chain joins TRBV6-5 to TRBJ1-4; D is unclear. The sequenced sample was CD4+ T cells sorted from blood. This sequence was found in a woman between 18 and 29 years old in good health. CDR3 DNA sequence: TGTGCCAGCAGTTACTCGAACAGTGAAAAACTGTTTTTT. It yields the protein CASSYSNSEKLFF.